The 5 T cell receptor beta chains below were found in one sample sequenced in a study of blood T cell repertoires in COVID-19. The assay was immunoSEQ multiplex PCR, and TCRdb's table has in-frame clones only and misses some. This table holds roughly 130,000 clones, 88% found once. Sequencing was done on a sample of peripheral blood. All receptors derive from a man aged 60-69 years with active or convalescent COVID-19.

V is TRBV29-1 and J is TRBJ1-3; D remains ambiguous. Trimming left V 3 bases short and J 0 bases short, with 9 bases between. Germline CDR1 SQVTM, CDR2 ANQGSEA. The CDR3 sequence is 14 residues long. This CDR3 reads CSVDAASSGNTIYF. In nucleotides, the CDR3 is TGCAGCGTTGATGCTGCGAGCTCTGGAAACACCATATATTTT.

This sequence joins TRBV25-1 and TRBJ2-7; 8 bases are a match to TRBD2. CDR1 and CDR2 (germline): MGHDK, SYGVNS. V lost 2 bases and J lost 1; bases outside the gene matches: 7. The CDR3 contains 16 residues. The CDR3 sequence is CASSELGLAGSYEQYF. In nucleotides, the CDR3 is TGTGCCAGCAGTGAACTCGGACTAGCCGGGTCCTACGAGCAGTACTTC.

This clone was observed a few times. V gene TRBV4-1 combines with J gene TRBJ2-7; TRBD1 is a possible D gene (5 bases). Germline V gene lookup returns CDR1 MGHRA and CDR2 YSYEKL. The germline V and J ends were trimmed by 1 base and 6 bases, with 16 bases remaining between them. The CDR3 runs to 15 residues. CDR3 sequence reads: CASSQVGHRFSEQYF. CDR3 nucleotide sequence: TGCGCCAGCAGCCAAGTGGGGCATCGGTTCTCCGAGCAGTACTTC.

J is TRBJ2-7 and V is TRBV2; 7 nucleotides match TRBD2. After removal of 1 base from V and 3 bases from J, the junction contained 6 bases not matched to a gene. Per germline, CDR1 SNHLY and CDR2 FYNNEI. CDR3 length equals 15 residues. Written as DNA, the CDR3 is TGTGCCAGCAGTGAAGAGGCAGGGACTATCTACGAGCAGTACTTC. This encodes CASSEEAGTIYEQYF.

CDR3 sequence reads: CASSPYGGGSQPQHF. The CDR3 DNA follows: TGTGCCAGTAGTCCCTACGGGGGGGGAAGTCAGCCCCAGCATTTT. The V call is TRBV19, the J call TRBJ1-5, with TRBD1 as a possible D gene (5 bases). CDR3 size: 15 residues. Germline CDR1 LNHDA, CDR2 SQIVND (reference sequence). V lost 5 bases and J lost 6, with 17 bases in between.